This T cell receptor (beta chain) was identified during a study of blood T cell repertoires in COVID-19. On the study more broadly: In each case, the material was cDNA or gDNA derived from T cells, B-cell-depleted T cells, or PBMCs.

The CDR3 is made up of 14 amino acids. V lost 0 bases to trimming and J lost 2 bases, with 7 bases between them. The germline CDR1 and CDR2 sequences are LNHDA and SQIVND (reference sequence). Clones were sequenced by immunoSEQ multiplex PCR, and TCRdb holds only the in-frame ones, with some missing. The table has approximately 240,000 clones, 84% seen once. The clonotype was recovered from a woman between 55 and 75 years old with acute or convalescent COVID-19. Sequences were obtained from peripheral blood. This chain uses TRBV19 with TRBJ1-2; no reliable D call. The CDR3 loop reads CASSIDKENYGYTF. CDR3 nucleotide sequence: TGTGCCAGTAGTATAGATAAGGAGAACTATGGCTACACCTTC.